The clone carrying this T cell receptor (beta chain) was detected ten times or more. Its antigen is unknown. V was shortened by 7 bases and J by 8 bases, with 20 bases between the two germline ends. CDR3 length equals 14 residues. Researchers took RNA transcripts and amplified the TCR beta CDR3 regions from them. During a first-round RT-PCR of the TCR CDR3, the HTBI primer set was used. TCRdb re-called the multiplex PCR reads with MiXCR, one entry per CDR3 protein. The sample consists of roughly 720,000 distinct CDR3 sequences, roughly 17% of them appearing once. The source of the sample is a study of T cells in Graves' hyperthyroidism and ophthalmopathy. General study points: Among thyroid clonotypes expanded above 0.001, most also appeared in blood.

The V and J genes are TRBV12-3 or TRBV12-4 and TRBJ1-1; no definite D call. The source is a man aged 45 to 65 with Graves' hyperthyroidism. Sequences were obtained from blood. CDR3 protein: CASTSPAENKEAFF. DNA of the CDR3: TGTGCCAGCACCTCTCCCGCAGAGAATAAAGAAGCTTTCTTT.